This record looks at one T cell receptor (beta chain) sequence and its context. Two negative PCRs, clearance, or symptom resolution were required of recovered Cohort 3 donors. This sample is drawn from a study of blood T cell repertoires in COVID-19. Using immunoSEQ multiplex PCR, the repertoire was profiled, and TCRdb retains in-frame clones only, with some absent. The table lists about 210,000 clones, 85% of them singletons. The receptor was derived from a man aged 35 to 55 who had recovered from COVID-19. Sequencing was done on a sample of PBMCs or T cells enriched from blood (not recorded which).

The CDR3 protein is CASSPPARAYEQYF. Here the CDR3 DNA reads TGTGCCAGCTCACCACCGGCCAGGGCTTACGAGCAGTACTTC. The genes are TRBV18 and TRBJ2-7, with a weak D call TRBD1 (5 bases). Germline V gives CDR1 KGHSH, CDR2 LQKENI. The CDR3 contains 14 residues. Trimming took off 0 bases at V and 4 bases at J, with 10 bases between the two ends.